This T cell receptor (beta chain) was documented in a study of response to subunit inactivated influenza vaccine. The study's findings and limits: Every seasonal influenza vaccination brings in few new T cells, the authors suggested.

TCRdb re-derived calls from the RT-PCR reads in MiXCR, one entry per CDR3 protein. The repertoire holds around 480,000 distinct CDR3 sequences, approximately 11% seen once, with approximately 12% in the top ten. This clonotype showed up just a few times. Its antigen is as yet unknown. Germline V gene sequence: CDR1 LNHDA, CDR2 SQIVND (reference sequence). The CDR3 has 14 residues. Trimming left V 4 bases short and J 5 bases short, with 15 bases between. Material: PBMCs from blood, obtained 35 to 45 days after vaccination. The receptor's source is a man aged 45 to 65 who received an inactivated influenza vaccine. This chain joins TRBV19 and TRBJ2-7, with D maybe TRBD2 (5 bases). The CDR3 DNA is TGTGCCAGTAGTACCGGGATTACTCTGGACGAGCAGTACTTC. Translating it yields CASSTGITLDEQYF.